The clone carrying this T cell receptor (beta chain) was observed many times. Its antigen remains unknown. The use of previously described methods and listed TCR primers produced the bulk TCR libraries. One entry per CDR3 protein results from TCRdb running MiXCR on the PCR reads. The table shows about 40,000 distinct CDR3 sequences, with over 15% occurring only once. Naive CD8 library inputs spanned roughly 17,000 to 1,100,000 sorted cells and 10%, 30% or 50% RNA. This entry is derived from a study of molecular identifiers for immune sequencing clone quantification. This CDR3 is built from 14 residues. Trimming at V came to 3 bases and at J to 3 bases, leaving 1 base not matched to a gene. The study, taken as a whole, reports: Sizes of clones that are highly expanded could be underestimated (if identical TCR molecules share a barcode).

The chain couples TRBV12-3 or TRBV12-4 to TRBJ2-3; TRBD2 aligns across 9 bases. The sequenced material came from naive CD8+ T cells from blood, with Jurkat cell RNA spiked in. Subset in this sample: FACS-sorted CD8+CD4-CCR7+CD45RA+ naive T cells. The clonotype comes from a human donor in good health. Some libraries in this study had Jurkat cell RNA spiked in. The CDR3 here is CASSFSGRTDTQYF. CDR3 sequence (DNA): TGTGCCAGCAGTTTTAGCGGGAGAACAGATACGCAGTATTTT.